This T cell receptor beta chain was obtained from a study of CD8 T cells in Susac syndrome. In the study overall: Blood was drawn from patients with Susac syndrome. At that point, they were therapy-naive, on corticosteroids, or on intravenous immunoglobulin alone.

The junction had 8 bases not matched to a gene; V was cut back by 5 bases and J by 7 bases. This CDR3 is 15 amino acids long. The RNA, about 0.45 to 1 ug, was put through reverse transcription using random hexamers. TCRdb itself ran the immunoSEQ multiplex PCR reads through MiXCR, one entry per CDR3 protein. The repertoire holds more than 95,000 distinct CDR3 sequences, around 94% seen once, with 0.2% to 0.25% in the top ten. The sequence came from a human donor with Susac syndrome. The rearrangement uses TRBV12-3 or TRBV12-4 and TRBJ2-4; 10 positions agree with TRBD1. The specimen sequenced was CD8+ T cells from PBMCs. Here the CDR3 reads CASSATGQGRNIQYF. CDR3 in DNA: TGTGCCAGCAGTGCTACGGGACAGGGGCGGAACATTCAGTACTTC.